This is a list of T cell receptor beta chains from one sample in a study of OX40 agonist ivuxolimab in advanced cancers. The protocol was immunoSEQ multiplex PCR, while the TCRdb copy is restricted to in-frame clones and leaves out a portion. The repertoire has tens of thousands of clones, roughly 80% of them found once; the top ten carry around 4%. The material sequenced was CD4+ or CD8+ T cells sorted from blood, taken in a trial of the OX40 agonist ivuxolimab. The origin of the receptors is an adult with an advanced solid tumor such as melanoma, head and neck, liver or kidney cancer. Both conserved end residues are part of each CDR3. The D gene is left open where the match is weak. Size is stated for part of the rows, as once, few or many counts, or as a class when the clone is expanded.

D gene	J gene	V gene	clone size	CDR3 protein	CDR3 DNA
NA	TRBJ2-5	TRBV6-4	few	CASSRSAGSIETQYF	TGTGCCAGCAGTCGGTCCGCAGGGTCGATAGAGACCCAGTACTTC
NA	TRBJ2-1	TRBV7-8	NA	CASSPSRFLPYNEQFF	TGTGCCAGCAGCCCGAGTCGGTTCCTACCCTACAATGAGCAGTTCTTC
NA	TRBJ2-5	TRBV19	NA	CASSGLGETQYF	TGTGCCAGTAGTGGGCTAGGGGAGACCCAGTACTTC
NA	TRBJ1-5	TRBV28	once	CASSLGRYSNQPQHF	TGTGCCAGCAGTTTGGGACGGTATAGCAATCAGCCCCAGCATTTT
NA	TRBJ2-7	TRBV7-8	once	CASSSSRQSKFHF	TGTGCCAGCAGCTCTAGTAGACAGTCCAAGTTCCACTTC
TRBD2	TRBJ2-7	TRBV13	NA	CASSPLSGMVYEQYF	TGTGCCAGCAGCCCCCTTAGCGGGATGGTCTACGAGCAGTACTTC
NA	TRBJ2-5	TRBV4-1	NA	CASSQGPMKETQYF	TGCGCCAGCAGCCAAGGACCGATGAAAGAGACCCAGTACTTC
NA	TRBJ2-1	TRBV5-6	NA	CASSLGLNNEQFF	TGTGCCAGCAGCTTGGGACTTAACAATGAGCAGTTCTTC
NA	TRBJ2-7	TRBV4-2	NA	CASSQELARYEQYF	TGTGCCAGCAGCCAAGAGCTAGCGCGATACGAGCAGTACTTC
NA	TRBJ2-7	TRBV5-5	NA	CASSFGLYEQYF	TGTGCCAGCAGCTTCGGACTCTACGAGCAGTACTTC
TRBD2	TRBJ2-7	TRBV7-2	once	CASSSGLAEAYEQYF	TGTGCCAGCAGCTCCGGACTAGCTGAGGCCTACGAGCAGTACTTC
NA	TRBJ2-3	TRBV7-9	NA	CASSLLGFSTDTQYF	TGTGCCAGCAGCTTATTAGGCTTTAGCACAGATACGCAGTATTTT
NA	TRBJ2-7	TRBV19	NA	CASSATGSYEQYF	TGTGCCAGTAGCGCTACAGGGTCCTACGAGCAGTACTTC
NA	TRBJ2-7	TRBV7-8	few	CASSRSRGDYEQYF	TGTGCCAGCAGCAGAAGTCGGGGTGACTACGAGCAGTACTTC
TRBD1	TRBJ2-1	TRBV2	NA	CASHRTGDDEQFF	TGTGCCAGCCACAGAACAGGGGACGATGAGCAGTTCTTC
NA	TRBJ2-7	TRBV7-2	NA	CASSPGTSSYEQYF	TGTGCCAGCAGCCCCGGCACTTCCTCCTACGAGCAGTACTTC
TRBD2	TRBJ2-4	TRBV5-1	NA	CASSSGGDIQYF	TGCGCCAGCAGCTCCGGGGGGGACATTCAGTACTTC
NA	TRBJ2-2	TRBV18	NA	CASSPLTGELFF	TGTGCCAGCTCACCACTGACCGGGGAGCTGTTTTTT
NA	TRBJ2-3	TRBV13	NA	CASSGGTVTRDTQYF	TGTGCCAGCAGCGGCGGGACTGTGACACGGGATACGCAGTATTTT
NA	TRBJ1-1	TRBV27	NA	CASSFGNTEAFF	TGTGCCAGCAGTTTTGGGAACACTGAAGCTTTCTTT
NA	TRBJ2-1	TRBV4-1	NA	CASSQGGSIYNEQFF	TGCGCCAGCAGCCAAGGAGGATCGATCTACAATGAGCAGTTCTTC
NA	TRBJ1-4	TRBV30	NA	CAWSARPNEKLFF	TGTGCCTGGAGTGCCAGGCCTAATGAAAAACTGTTTTTT
TRBD2	TRBJ2-7	TRBV5-1	NA	CASSAHQTSGYEQYF	TGCGCCAGCAGCGCTCACCAGACTAGCGGATACGAGCAGTACTTC
NA	TRBJ2-3	TRBV2	NA	CASSEGLIGTDTQYF	TGTGCCAGCAGTGAGGGTTTAATAGGCACAGATACGCAGTATTTT
NA	TRBJ2-1	TRBV9	few	CASSDGTLRVGNEQFF	TGTGCCAGCAGCGACGGGACTCTAAGGGTGGGGAATGAGCAGTTCTTC
TRBD1	TRBJ1-5	TRBV27	NA	CASSSWTGGSNQPQHF	TGTGCCAGCAGTTCATGGACAGGGGGTTCCAATCAGCCCCAGCATTTT